What follows is one T cell receptor (beta chain) and its context. Its antigen remains unknown. TCRdb's copy holds only in-frame clones and misses some; the assay was immunoSEQ multiplex PCR. The data show around 60,000 clones, 85% seen once. Time point in this sample: week 23, last vaccination. In the vaccine, a single dose held 300 ug of the mutant IDH1 20-mer peptide, along with topical imiquimod. This sample stems from a study of a mutant IDH1 vaccine in newly diagnosed glioma. General study points: Among all patients, vaccine-induced immune responses occurred in about 93%.

The germline gives CDR1 MDHEN, CDR2 SYDVKM. There are 16 residues in the CDR3. Trimming cost V 7 bases and J 3 bases; bases outside gene matches: 12. This sequence was found in a young man with glioma. The source was PBMCs, collected from a glioma patient whose treatment included an IDH1 peptide vaccine. V gene TRBV28 combines with J gene TRBJ1-3; 7 bases agree with TRBD1. CDR3 sequence reads: CASNLGGGGFGNTIYF. CDR3 DNA: TGTGCCAGCAACCTAGGGGGAGGGGGCTTTGGAAACACCATATATTTT.